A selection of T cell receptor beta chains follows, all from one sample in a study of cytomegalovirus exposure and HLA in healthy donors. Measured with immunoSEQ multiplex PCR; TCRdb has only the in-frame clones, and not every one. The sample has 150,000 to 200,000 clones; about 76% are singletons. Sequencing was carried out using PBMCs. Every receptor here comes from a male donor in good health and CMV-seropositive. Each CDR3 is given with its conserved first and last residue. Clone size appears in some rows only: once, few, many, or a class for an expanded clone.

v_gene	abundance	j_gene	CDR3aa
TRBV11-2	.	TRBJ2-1	CASSLMTGGPSNEQFF
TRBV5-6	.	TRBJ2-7	CASSLPPSGGHEQYF
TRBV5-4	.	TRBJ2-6	CASSSKQGASGANVLTF
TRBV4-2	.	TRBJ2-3	CASSQTSGGNTQYF
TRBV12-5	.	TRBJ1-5	CASGSVLDRGSNQPQHF
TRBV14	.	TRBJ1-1	CASSPRMEGLNTEAFF
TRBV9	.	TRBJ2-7	CASSASGGPYEQYF
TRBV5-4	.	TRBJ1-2	CASSPAGPQRGYTF
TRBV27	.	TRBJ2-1	CASHPPGGGAVNEQFF
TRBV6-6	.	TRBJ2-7	CASSPQGSPSYEQYF
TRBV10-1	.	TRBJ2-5	CASSGQGLETQYF
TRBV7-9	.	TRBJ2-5	CASSPWESEREQYF
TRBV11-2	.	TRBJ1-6	CASSLDRAGGKGDSPLHF
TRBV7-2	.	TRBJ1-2	CASSHAGTGVIPNYGYTF
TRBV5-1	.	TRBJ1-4	CASSFNREKLFF
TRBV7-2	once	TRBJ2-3	CASSLGGGGDTQYF
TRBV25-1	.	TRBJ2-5	CASSESAASAQETQYF
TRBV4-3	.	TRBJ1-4	CASSQDLGGYQFF
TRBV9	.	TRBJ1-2	CASSLGQGAGYGYTF
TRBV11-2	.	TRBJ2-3	CASSLAGTQYF
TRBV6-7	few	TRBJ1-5	CASSRRVSNQPQHF
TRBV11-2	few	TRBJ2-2	CASSLVRGGHGELFF
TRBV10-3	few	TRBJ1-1	CAIGPGETEAFF
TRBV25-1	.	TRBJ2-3	CASSEWTGGETDTQYF
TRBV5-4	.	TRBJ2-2	CASSVDSTGELFF
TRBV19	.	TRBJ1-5	CASKTGLDNQPQHF
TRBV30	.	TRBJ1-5	CAWSRSNQPQHF